The 22 T cell receptor beta chains below all came from one sample that was sequenced in a study of blood T cell repertoires in COVID-19. Measured with immunoSEQ multiplex PCR; TCRdb has only the in-frame clones, and not every one. The table records approximately 270,000 clones, approximately 91% of them present only once. The sequenced sample was peripheral blood. The receptors here all came from a man in his fifties with acute or convalescent COVID-19.

This chain joins TRBV9 and TRBJ2-3; D unclear. The CDR3 has 13 residues. V lost 0 bases and J 8 bases, leaving 10 bases between the germline ends. Germline values: CDR1 SGDLS, CDR2 YYNGEE. The CDR3 reads CASSVGVATTQYF. CDR3 nucleotide sequence: TGTGCCAGCAGCGTAGGGGTAGCAACTACGCAGTATTTT.

The genes are TRBV7-2 and TRBJ1-1; a weak D match, TRBD1 (5 bases). The CDR3 has 14 amino acids. Germline CDR1 is SGHTA and CDR2 is FQGNSA. V lost 2 bases to trimming and J lost 4 bases, with 11 bases between them. CDR3 nucleotide sequence: TGTGCCAGCAGCTTAAGTCAGGGTTTCACTGAAGCTTTCTTT. This translates into CASSLSQGFTEAFF.

This chain links TRBV13 with TRBJ2-7, with D perhaps matching TRBD2 (7 bases). The ends were cut back, 3 bases at V and 7 bases at J, with 10 bases in the middle. Germline values: CDR1 PRHDT, CDR2 FYEKMQ (reference sequence). The length of the CDR3 is 12 residues. CDR3 in DNA: TGTGCCAGCAGCTTGGGGGGGCGGGAGCAGTACTTC. It codes for CASSLGGREQYF.

The gene calls are TRBV4-1 and TRBJ1-2; no firm D call. V dropped 0 bases and J dropped 6 bases, with 17 bases sitting between them. This CDR3 is built from 16 residues. Looked up from germline, CDR1 is MGHRA and CDR2 is YSYEKL. The CDR3 DNA reads as TGCGCCAGCAGCCAAGATGGAGACCCCCCGGCCCATGGCTACACCTTC. Amino acids: CASSQDGDPPAHGYTF.

This chain links TRBV6-5 with TRBJ2-1; D might be TRBD1 (5 bases). Germline V lookup: CDR1 MNHEY, CDR2 SVGAGI. This CDR3 region has 15 residues. Trimming removed 6 bases from V and 0 bases from J, with 12 bases in between. Here the CDR3 DNA reads TGTGCCAGCAGCCGTCAGGGTCTCTCCTACAATGAGCAGTTCTTC. Translation: CASSRQGLSYNEQFF.

V and J are TRBV19 and TRBJ1-1; D call uncertain. This CDR3 region has 10 residues. Germline CDR1 and CDR2: LNHDA and SQIVND (reference sequence). Trimming removed 7 bases from V and 9 bases from J, with 9 bases in between. CDR3 coding DNA: TGTGCCAGTATAGCCCGTAAAGCTTTCTTT. The encoded protein is CASIARKAFF.

The chain couples TRBV5-1 to TRBJ1-1; TRBD1 might be the D (6 bases). Between the trimmed V and J ends, which lost 0 bases and 1 base, there was a span of 10 bases. CDR3 length: 15 amino acids. CDR1 is SGHRS and CDR2 is YFSETQ in the germline V gene. The CDR3 is CASSLVATGNTEAFF. The CDR3 DNA follows: TGCGCCAGCAGCTTGGTCGCGACAGGGAACACTGAAGCTTTCTTT.

This clone was observed once. The chain has TRBV7-2 and TRBJ2-7; no firm D call. CDR3 length equals 14 residues. Germline lookup yields CDR1 SGHTA and CDR2 FQGNSA. The V end lost 1 base, the J end lost 2 bases, and 9 bases lay between the germline ends. DNA for the CDR3: TGTGCCAGCAGCTTAGTTGCGGAAACCTACGAGCAGTACTTC. Translating it yields CASSLVAETYEQYF. Based on the CDR3 plus reference TRBV7-2 and TRBJ2-7, the full variable domain is GAGVSQSPSNKVTEKGKDVELRCDPISGHTALYWYRQSLGQGLEFLIYFQGNSAPDKSGLPSDRFSAERTGGSVSTLTIQRTQQEDSAVYLCASSLVAETYEQYFGPGTRLTVT.

The rearrangement links TRBV5-8 to TRBJ2-5, with D unresolved. Trimming shortened V by 5 bases and J by 5 bases, and 7 bases separated the two germline ends. Germline CDR1 reads SGHTS; CDR2 reads YDEGEE. The CDR3 contains 11 residues. CDR3 bases: TGTGCCAGCAGTCTGGAGGAGACCCAGTACTTC. Protein product: CASSLEETQYF.

CDR3 sequence: CASRTPGRGKAEAFF. DNA of the CDR3: TGTGCCAGTAGAACCCCGGGGAGGGGAAAGGCTGAAGCTTTCTTT. The chain couples TRBV19 to TRBJ1-1; the D gene is possibly TRBD1 (5 bases). The germline V gene has CDR1 LNHDA and CDR2 SQIVND (reference sequence). The CDR3 has 15 amino acids. Trimming removed 6 bases from V and 6 bases from J, with 20 bases in between.

This clone was seen once. The V call is TRBV30, the J call TRBJ1-1; D perhaps matches TRBD1 (5 bases). Trimming shortened V by 3 bases and J by 6 bases, and 14 bases separated the two germline ends. The CDR3 is 13 residues long. Germline assignment: CDR1 GTSNPN and CDR2 SVGIG (reference sequence). The CDR3 DNA reads as TGTGCCTGGAGCGTCAGGGCTACGGCTGAAGCTTTCTTT. Translation: CAWSVRATAEAFF.

The chain couples TRBV19 to TRBJ1-6; tentative D call: TRBD1 (5 bases). This CDR3 is built from 15 residues. Trimming pared 10 bases from V and 8 bases from J, leaving 21 bases between. CDR1 and CDR2 (germline): LNHDA, SQIVND (reference sequence). The chain's CDR3 is CATAKLGQGDSPLHF. Here the CDR3 DNA reads TGTGCCACCGCTAAACTCGGGCAGGGCGATTCACCCCTCCACTTT.

As regards this clone: One junction end does not reproduce the germline sequence, and a read error may be involved. The chain has TRBV7-7 and TRBJ1-6; 9 bases are shared with TRBD1. The germline V gene encodes CDR1 SSHAT and CDR2 FNYEAQ (reference sequence). The CDR3 is 13 amino acids. The CDR3 protein is CASSLDRGSPLHF. The CDR3 DNA follows: TGTGCTAGCAGCTTGGACAGGGGATCACCCCTCCACTTT.

Points on this clone: Other nucleotide sequences in the sample specify the same CDR3. V gene TRBV3-1 (or the pseudogene TRBV3-2) combines with J gene TRBJ2-2; possibly TRBD1 for D (6 bases). Germline CDR1 is LGHDT and CDR2 is YNNKEL (reference sequence). This CDR3 has 17 residues. Trimming cost V 1 base and J 0 bases, with 12 bases left between them. The CDR3: CASSQVGGGANTGELFF. Written as DNA, the CDR3 is TGTGCCAGCAGCCAAGTCGGTGGGGGCGCGAACACCGGGGAGCTGTTTTTT.

The chain uses TRBV6-5 and TRBJ1-6; D uncertain. Trimming stripped 2 bases from V and 7 bases from J, with 15 bases between. CDR1 and CDR2 from the germline V gene are MNHEY and SVGAGI. CDR3 length equals 16 residues. The CDR3 DNA sequence: TGTGCCAGCAGTTACGTATGGCGGAGAAGAAATTCACCCCTCCACTTT. It yields the protein CASSYVWRRRNSPLHF.

The chain links TRBV29-1 to TRBJ2-1; possibly TRBD2 for D (6 bases). V lost 1 base, J lost 2 bases, and 9 bases lay in between. From germline, CDR1 is SQVTM and CDR2 ANQGSEA. The CDR3 covers 14 residues. The chain's CDR3 is CSVEGPGAYNEQFF. The CDR3, as DNA: TGCAGCGTTGAAGGCCCGGGGGCCTACAATGAGCAGTTCTTC.

This clone was counted once. The chain combines TRBV19 with TRBJ2-5; TRBD1 matches 10 bases. V lost 3 bases and J lost 2; bases outside the gene matches: 9. Looked up from germline, CDR1 is LNHDA and CDR2 is SQIVND (reference sequence). There are 17 residues in the CDR3. CDR3: CASSIRTGGGSQETQYF. Written as DNA, the CDR3 is TGTGCCAGTAGTATCCGGACAGGGGGAGGTTCGCAAGAGACCCAGTACTTC.

The genes are TRBV27 and TRBJ2-7, with D perhaps TRBD1 (6 bases). Trimming took 10 bases from V and 4 from J, leaving 14 bases between them. This CDR3 is 12 amino acids long. Per germline, CDR1 MNHEY and CDR2 SMNVEV (reference sequence). CDR3 loop: CATGDKPYEQYF. The CDR3, as DNA: TGTGCCACAGGGGACAAACCATACGAGCAGTACTTC.

The chain employs TRBV30 and TRBJ2-7, with 11 bases matching TRBD1. The CDR3 has 15 amino acids. The V gene end was trimmed by 8 bases and the J gene end by 7 bases; junction bases not matched to a gene: 16. In germline, CDR1 is GTSNPN, CDR2 SVGIG (reference sequence). This CDR3 is CALKGAGTGGREQYF. Written as DNA, the CDR3 is TGTGCCCTTAAGGGGGCTGGGACAGGGGGTCGGGAGCAGTACTTC. Full variable domain (rest looked up from reference TRBV30 and TRBJ2-7): SQTIHQWPATLVQPVGSPLSLECTVEGTSNPNLYWYRQAAGRGLQLLFYSVGIGQISSEVPQNLSASRPQDRQFILSSKKLLLSDSGFYLCALKGAGTGGREQYFGPGTRLTVT.

Here the CDR3 DNA reads TGTGCCAGTAGAGCAGGGGGTAATTCACCCCTCCACTTT. Translating it yields CASRAGGNSPLHF. J is TRBJ1-6 and V is TRBV19; 7 bases agree with TRBD1. With V trimmed by 6 bases and J by 6 bases, 2 bases remained unmatched. CDR1 and CDR2 from the germline V gene are LNHDA and SQIVND (reference sequence). The CDR3 loop spans 13 amino acids.

This clone showed up just once. The CDR3 does not end in the conserved phenylalanine or tryptophan, so this is likely a read error. The DNA is left out, because the CDR3 cannot be placed on it with certainty; the CDR3 is given as TCRdb lists it. The rearrangement joins TRBV18 to TRBJ2-7; the table's D call TRBD1 went unverified against the DNA. CDR1 and CDR2 from the germline V gene are KGHSH and LQKENI. Counting both end residues, the CDR3 totals 14 amino acids. The CDR3 protein is CASSPTGDIPILVS.

The chain uses TRBV18 and TRBJ1-1, with D possibly matching TRBD1 (6 bases). The germline V gene encodes CDR1 KGHSH and CDR2 LQKENI. The CDR3 totals 14 residues. V lost 3 bases and J lost 6, with 14 bases in between. The CDR3 bases are TGTGCCAGCTCACCCCTTAGGGACATCCCTGAAGCTTTCTTT. Amino acids: CASSPLRDIPEAFF. The full variable domain, in which reference TRBV18 and TRBJ1-1 provide the parts outside the CDR3, is NAGVMQNPRHLVRRRGQEARLRCSPMKGHSHVYWYRQLPEEGLKFMVYLQKENIIDESGMPKERFSAEFPKEGPSILRIQQVVRGDSAAYFCASSPLRDIPEAFFGQGTRLTVV.